A single T cell receptor beta chain is shown here with its context. The antigen is undetermined. Both subsets, CD45RA+ naive and CD45RA-negative memory, were split from the CD4+ cells. Assay: immunoSEQ multiplex PCR; the TCRdb copy retains only in-frame clones and omits some. The sample lists just over 2,000,000 clones; 85% to 95% were seen once. This entry belongs to a study of shared clonotypes between healthy human individuals. General study points: It was expected that sequencing depth would affect clonotype sharing among donors.

V lost 4 bases, J lost 8 bases, and 7 bases stayed unmatched. From germline, CDR1 is MDHEN and CDR2 SYDVKM. CDR3 size: 13 residues. Material: naive CD4+ T cells sorted from blood. Documented subset: CD45RA+ positively selected. The receptor was isolated from a young man in good health. The gene calls are TRBV28 and TRBJ1-2, with TRBD1 identical over 7 bases. The CDR3 spells CASSSTGAGGYTF. CDR3 in DNA: TGTGCCAGCAGTTCTACAGGGGCGGGAGGCTACACCTTC.